These 8 T cell receptor beta chains were sequenced from one sample in a study of post-analysis software for immune sequencing data. Study-wide results and limits: Four to six TRBV segments (TRBV5-6, TRBV5-1 and TRBV20-1 among them) occurred more frequently in patients than in controls.

The antigens these receptors bind are not known. Libraries were made from TCR beta cDNA, and they carried unique molecular identifiers. TCRdb recomputed calls from the PCR reads with MiXCR, one row per CDR3 protein. The sample consists of about 400,000 distinct CDR3 sequences, 30% to 45% of them appearing once. Sequenced sample: blood. The receptors were gathered from a girl between 5 and 17 years old with multiple sclerosis.

J is TRBJ2-1 and V is TRBV13; 14 nucleotides agree with TRBD2. Germline CDR1 reads PRHDT; CDR2 reads FYEKMQ (reference sequence). The V and J ends lost 5 bases and 7 bases, in that order; junction bases with no gene match: 7. The CDR3 has 16 amino acids. The CDR3 loop is CASSLRTSGGRNEQFF. The CDR3 coding sequence is TGTGCCAGCAGCCTCCGGACTAGCGGGGGGAGGAATGAGCAGTTCTTC.

The gene calls are TRBV20-1 and TRBJ2-5; a weak D match, TRBD1 (5 bases). Germline CDR1 and CDR2: DFQATT and SNEGSKA (reference sequence). With 1 base removed from V and 2 bases from J, the gap between germline ends came to 8 bases. CDR3 size: 13 residues. The CDR3 DNA reads TGCAGTGCTAGAGGGCGGACACAAGAGACCCAGTACTTC. Translated, it gives CSARGRTQETQYF.

This clonotype showed up just once. The chain combines TRBV12-3 or TRBV12-4 with TRBJ1-1, with D uncertain. V was pared by 3 bases and J by 6 bases, with 11 bases between. The CDR3 covers 13 residues. The CDR3 here is CASSLERSAEAFF. For the CDR3, the DNA is TGTGCCAGCAGTTTGGAGCGAAGCGCTGAAGCTTTCTTT.

In its sample, this clonotype was seen many times. The CDR3 loop is CSARRLAGDHNEQFF. In nucleotides, the CDR3 is TGCAGTGCTAGAAGACTAGCGGGGGACCACAATGAGCAGTTCTTC. This chain uses TRBV20-1 with TRBJ2-1; 12 positions match TRBD2. This CDR3 spans 15 amino acids. Per germline, CDR1 DFQATT and CDR2 SNEGSKA (reference sequence). Trimming took 2 bases from V and 5 from J; bases not matched to a gene: 4.

This clonotype was counted only a few times. The chain couples TRBV7-2 to TRBJ2-5; tentatively, D is TRBD2 (6 bases). Deletions cut 5 bases from V and 0 bases from J, with 10 bases between. The V gene's germline CDR1 is SGHTA and CDR2 FQGNSA. The CDR3 is 14 residues long. The CDR3 reads CASSAGTHQETQYF. CDR3 sequence (DNA): TGTGCCAGCAGCGCGGGAACCCACCAAGAGACCCAGTACTTC.

This clonotype was counted only a few times. V usage is TRBV20-1 and J usage is TRBJ2-5; no definite D call. Between the trimmed V and J ends, which lost 7 bases and 6 bases, there was a span of 18 bases. The CDR3 covers 13 residues. Germline lookup yields CDR1 DFQATT and CDR2 SNEGSKA (reference sequence). The CDR3 reads CSGVYQQGKTQYF. CDR3 DNA: TGCAGTGGCGTGTATCAGCAAGGGAAGACCCAGTACTTC.

This chain uses TRBV20-1 with TRBJ2-3, with 7 positions matching TRBD1. Germline lookup yields CDR1 DFQATT and CDR2 SNEGSKA (reference sequence). The CDR3 loop spans 14 amino acids. After removal of 4 bases from V and 2 bases from J, the junction contained 6 bases not matched to a gene. CDR3 amino acids: CSATGTAFTDTQYF. The CDR3 DNA reads as TGCAGTGCTACCGGGACAGCCTTCACAGATACGCAGTATTTT.

This sequence joins TRBV7-2 and TRBJ1-5; D is possibly TRBD1 (6 bases). V was trimmed by 2 bases and J by 5 bases, leaving 10 bases between them. The CDR3 runs to 14 residues. Looked up from germline, CDR1 is SGHTA and CDR2 is FQGNSA. DNA for the CDR3: TGTGCCAGCAGCTTAAACAGGGATCATCAGCCCCAGCATTTT. It specifies CASSLNRDHQPQHF.